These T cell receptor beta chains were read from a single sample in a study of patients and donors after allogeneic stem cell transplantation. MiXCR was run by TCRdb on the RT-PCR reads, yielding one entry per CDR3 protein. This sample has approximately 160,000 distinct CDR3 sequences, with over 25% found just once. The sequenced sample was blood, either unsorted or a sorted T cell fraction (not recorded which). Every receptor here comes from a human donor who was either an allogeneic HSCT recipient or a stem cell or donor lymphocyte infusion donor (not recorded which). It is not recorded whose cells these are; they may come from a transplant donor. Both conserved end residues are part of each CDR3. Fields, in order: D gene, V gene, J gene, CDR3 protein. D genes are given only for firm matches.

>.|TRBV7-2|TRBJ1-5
CASSLAETSYQPQHF
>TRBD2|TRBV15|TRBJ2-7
CATSRGTSGRREQYF
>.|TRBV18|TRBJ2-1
CASSPGTFTREQFF
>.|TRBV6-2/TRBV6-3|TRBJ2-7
CASSYPLGGVTSYEQYF
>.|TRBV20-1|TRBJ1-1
CSATSPENTEAFF
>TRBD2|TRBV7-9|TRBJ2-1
CASSLPKGLAGHHTYNEQFF
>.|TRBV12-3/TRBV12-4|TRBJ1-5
CASTGGVNQPQHF
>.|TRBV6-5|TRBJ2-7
CASQGGPTYEQYF
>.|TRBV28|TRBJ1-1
CASTTLSGAYTEAFF
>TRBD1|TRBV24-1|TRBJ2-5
CATSDATGTGETQYF
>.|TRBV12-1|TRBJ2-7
CASSLGKRDPDEQYF
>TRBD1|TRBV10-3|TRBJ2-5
CAISGAGTGIKETQYF
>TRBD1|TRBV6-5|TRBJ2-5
CASSYAGGAGETQYF
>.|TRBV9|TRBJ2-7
CASSASVTSRYEQYF
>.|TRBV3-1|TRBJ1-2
CASSQEGARGYTF
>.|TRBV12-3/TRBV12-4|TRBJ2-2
CASKNTGELFF
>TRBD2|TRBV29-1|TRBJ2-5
CSVTQRERGETQYF
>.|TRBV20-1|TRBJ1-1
CSATGIRGGEAFF
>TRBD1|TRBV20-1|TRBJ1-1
CSAAGDRAGTEAFF
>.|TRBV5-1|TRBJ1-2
CASSLAVNYGYTF
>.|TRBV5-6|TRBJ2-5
CASSVRETQYF
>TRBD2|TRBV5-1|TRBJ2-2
CASSYGTSGYTGELFF
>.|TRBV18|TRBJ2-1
CASSLGATITSYNEQFF
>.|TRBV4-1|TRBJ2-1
CASSHSGNIYNEQFF
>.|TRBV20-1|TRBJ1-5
CSASIRWGGFNQPQHF
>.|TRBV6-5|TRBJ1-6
CASSYSQGRNSPLHF
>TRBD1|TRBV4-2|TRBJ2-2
CASSPDRGSTGELFF
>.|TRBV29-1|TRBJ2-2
CSVRWDTGELFF
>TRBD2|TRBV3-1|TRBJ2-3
CASSQTGTSGRRSDTQYF
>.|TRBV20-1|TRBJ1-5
CSARRWANFDQPQHF
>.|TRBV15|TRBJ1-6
CATSRGLVNSPLHF
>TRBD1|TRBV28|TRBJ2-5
CASSAIGTGFSQETQYF
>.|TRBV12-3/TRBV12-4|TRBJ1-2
CASSFHGRGEGYTF
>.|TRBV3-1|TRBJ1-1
CASSLRDTMNTEAFF
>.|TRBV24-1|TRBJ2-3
CATSDPSDTQYF
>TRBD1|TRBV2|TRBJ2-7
CASSTGTGAAYEQYF
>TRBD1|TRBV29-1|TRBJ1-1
CSVHRTGGTEAFF
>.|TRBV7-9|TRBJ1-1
CASSLGSIEAFF
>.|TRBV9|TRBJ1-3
CASSVGYSGNTIYF
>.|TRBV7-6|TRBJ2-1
CASSLAPGIGNEQFF
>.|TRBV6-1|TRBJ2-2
CASREPNTGELFF
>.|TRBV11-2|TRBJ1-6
CASRKEFDNSPLHF